Described below is a single T cell receptor beta chain sequence and its context. This clone was seen only once. What this receptor recognizes is not known. No base quality values were provided; no much bigger clone lies one nucleotide off. The record originates from a study of control samples from healthy donors and cancer patients (dated by TCRdb to about 2020). For CDR1 and CDR2, the germline V gene lists SGHRS and YFSETQ. Relative to germline, V is 0 bases shorter and J is 5 bases shorter, with 11 bases between their ends. The CDR3 has 14 amino acids, counting the end cysteine and phenylalanine. The read is trimmed to its CDR3 DNA, 42 bases read in frame from base 1. Libraries were prepared through the immunoSEQ multiplex PCR assay. TCRdb retrieved this table from immuneACCESS and kept in-frame rearrangements only. Not all clones are present; in checked studies, unresolved V genes account for under half, and no reason is known for the remainder. The sample table contains about 100,000 clones; only one count was recorded for around 92% of them. The ten most abundant clones make up 2% to 2.5% of the sample.

The chain is made from TRBV5-1 and TRBJ1-1, with TRBD1 tentatively as D gene (6 bases match). This clonotype was sampled from a woman aged 18-30 years in good health. Sequenced sample: blood. Here the CDR3 is given as CASSLAQGGTEAFF. In nucleotide form, the sequence is TGCGCCAGCAGCTTGGCACAGGGCGGGACTGAAGCTTTCTTT.